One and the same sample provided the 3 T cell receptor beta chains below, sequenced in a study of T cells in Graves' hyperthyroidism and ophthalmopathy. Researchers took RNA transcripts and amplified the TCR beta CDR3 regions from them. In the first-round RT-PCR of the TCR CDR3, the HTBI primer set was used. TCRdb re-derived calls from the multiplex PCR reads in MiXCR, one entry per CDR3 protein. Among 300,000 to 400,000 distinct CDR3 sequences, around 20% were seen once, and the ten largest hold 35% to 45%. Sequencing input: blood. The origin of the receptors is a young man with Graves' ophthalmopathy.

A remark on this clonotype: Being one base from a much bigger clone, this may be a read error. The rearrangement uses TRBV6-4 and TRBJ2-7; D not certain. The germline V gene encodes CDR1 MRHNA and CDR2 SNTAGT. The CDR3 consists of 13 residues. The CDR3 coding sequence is TGTGCCAGCGGTGAAGTATACGGCTACGAGCAGTACTTC. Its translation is CASGEVYGYEQYF.

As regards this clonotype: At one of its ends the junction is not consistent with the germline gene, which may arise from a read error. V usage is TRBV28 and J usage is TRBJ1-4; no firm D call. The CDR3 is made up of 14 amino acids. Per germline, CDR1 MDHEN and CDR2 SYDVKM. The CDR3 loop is CASSSGPSKEKLFF. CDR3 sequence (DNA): TGTGCCAGCAGTTCCGGGCCCTCTAAGGAAAAACTGTTTTTT. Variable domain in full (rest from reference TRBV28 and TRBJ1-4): DVKVTQSSRYLVKRTGEKVFLECVQDMDHENMFWYRQDPGLGLRLIYFSYDVKMKEKGDIPEGYSVSREKKERFSLILESASTNQTSMYLCASSSGPSKEKLFFGSGTQLSVL.

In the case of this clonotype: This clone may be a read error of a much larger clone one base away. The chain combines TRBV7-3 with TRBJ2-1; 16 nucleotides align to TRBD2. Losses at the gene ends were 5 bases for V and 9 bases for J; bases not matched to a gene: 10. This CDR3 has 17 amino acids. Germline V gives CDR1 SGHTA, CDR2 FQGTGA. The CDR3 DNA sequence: TGTGCCAGCAGCGAAACCGGGACTAGCGGGGGGGCCGCTGAGCAGTTCTTC. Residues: CASSETGTSGGAAEQFF.